The sequence of this T cell receptor (beta chain) was determined in a study of control samples from healthy donors and cancer patients. Profiling relied on immunoSEQ multiplex PCR, and the TCRdb table lists in-frame clones only, not all of them. This table has under 90,000 clones, 85% to 95% appearing once. This CDR3 is 13 amino acids long. V was clipped by 5 bases and J by 0 bases, with 5 bases between them. Germline-derived CDR1 and CDR2 are SEHNR and FQNEAQ (reference sequence). The sequence was collected from a woman aged 60-75 years in good health. V gene TRBV7-9 combines with J gene TRBJ1-5; no clear D gene. Sequenced input: blood. CDR3 DNA sequence: TGTGCCAGCAGCGCGACTAGCAATCAGCCCCAGCATTTT. It translates to CASSATSNQPQHF.